The 19 T cell receptor beta chains below were found in one sample sequenced in a study of preoperative IRX-2 immunotherapy in early breast cancer (dated by TCRdb to about 2019). What the treatment or condition label conveys for this sample: preoperative locoregional IRX-2 cytokine immunotherapy. The method behind the library was the immunoSEQ multiplex PCR assay. Sourced from immuneACCESS, this table was stored by TCRdb with only in-frame sequences that have V and J called. A share of the clones is absent; for the studies checked, an unresolved V gene accounts for under half, and the remainder has no known explanation. For this sample there are fewer than 3,500 clones; 69% appear just once. The ten largest clones capture approximately 8.7% of the sample. Here the sequenced sample was tumor tissue, taken before IRX-2 immunotherapy. The receptor set was obtained from a human donor with breast cancer.

The chain couples TRBV11-3 to TRBJ2-2; D may be TRBD1 (7 bases). The CDR3 totals 14 residues. Deletions cut 4 bases from V and 5 bases from J, with 11 bases between. Germline V CDR1 and CDR2: SGHNT, YENEEA. The CDR3 DNA reads as TGTGCCAGCAGCTCGGAGGGGGCGACCGGGGAGCTGTTTTTT. It translates to CASSSEGATGELFF.

This chain uses TRBV29-1 with TRBJ2-3; D remains ambiguous. The CDR3 consists of 13 residues. In germline, CDR1 is SQVTM, CDR2 ANQGSEA. Between the trimmed V and J ends, which lost 4 bases and 1 base, there was a span of 9 bases. The CDR3 protein is CSVAPGGTDTQYF. Here the CDR3 DNA reads TGCAGCGTTGCCCCTGGGGGCACAGATACGCAGTATTTT.

This chain connects TRBV30 to TRBJ2-5; D tentatively fits TRBD1 or TRBD2 (5 bases each). V lost 0 bases and J 4 bases, leaving 15 bases between the germline ends. The CDR3 loop spans 15 amino acids. From germline, CDR1 is GTSNPN and CDR2 SVGIG (reference sequence). The CDR3 is CAWSVPLGDRETQYF. The CDR3 DNA follows: TGTGCCTGGAGTGTACCGCTGGGGGATCGAGAGACCCAGTACTTC. Filled out from reference TRBV30 and TRBJ2-5, the complete variable domain reads SQTIHQWPATLVQPVGSPLSLECTVEGTSNPNLYWYRQAAGRGLQLLFYSVGIGQISSEVPQNLSASRPQDRQFILSSKKLLLSDSGFYLCAWSVPLGDRETQYFGPGTRLLVL.

In this sample, this clone turned up a few times. J is TRBJ1-1 and V is TRBV28, with D possibly being TRBD1 (6 bases). The V gene's germline CDR1 is MDHEN and CDR2 SYDVKM. This CDR3 has 15 amino acids. With 5 bases removed from V and 7 bases from J, the gap between germline ends came to 20 bases. The CDR3 DNA is TGTGCCAGCAGTCCCGGTAGGGGGAGTAGCTATGAAGCTTTCTTT. Its translation: CASSPGRGSSYEAFF.

The chain combines TRBV30 with TRBJ1-1, with D maybe TRBD1 (6 bases). Germline V lookup: CDR1 GTSNPN, CDR2 SVGIG (reference sequence). V lost 3 bases and J 4 bases, leaving 15 bases between the germline ends. The CDR3 covers 14 residues. In nucleotides, the CDR3 is TGTGCCTGGAGCCCGAGGGGGGTGGGCACTGAAGCTTTCTTT. The encoded protein is CAWSPRGVGTEAFF.

This chain connects TRBV15 to TRBJ2-1; 12 bases map to TRBD2. The CDR3 totals 16 residues. J lost 5 bases, V lost 2 bases, and 4 bases had no gene match. Germline V gives CDR1 LNHNV, CDR2 YYDKDF (reference sequence). CDR3 nucleotides: TGTGCCACCAGCAGAACGGGACTAGCGGGTCACAATGAGCAGTTCTTC. Its translation: CATSRTGLAGHNEQFF.

The rearrangement links TRBV4-1 to TRBJ1-5; 10 bases fit TRBD1. This CDR3 is 16 amino acids long. Germline trimming cut 1 base from V and 6 bases from J; bases unmatched to any gene: 6. Per the germline V gene, CDR1 is MGHRA and CDR2 is YSYEKL. The CDR3 is CASSQVRTGGVQPQHF. CDR3 bases: TGCGCCAGCAGCCAAGTTAGGACAGGGGGGGTTCAGCCCCAGCATTTT.

By frequency in the sample, this clone is large. The chain employs TRBV11-3 and TRBJ1-4; D gene unclear. This CDR3 is built from 15 residues. V was trimmed by 5 bases and J by 5 bases, leaving 15 bases between them. Germline-derived CDR1 and CDR2 are SGHNT and YENEEA. The CDR3 DNA reads TGTGCCAGCAGCCCTAGCAGGATAGGAAATGAAAAACTGTTTTTT. Residues: CASSPSRIGNEKLFF.

The chain uses TRBV6-8 and TRBJ1-1; D remains unclear. CDR3 size: 13 residues. The V and J ends lost 8 bases and 1 base respectively, with 11 bases between them. Per germline, CDR1 MNHGY and CDR2 SAAAGT. CDR3 amino acids: CASHRFANTEAFF. CDR3 nucleotide sequence: TGTGCCAGCCATCGCTTCGCGAACACTGAAGCTTTCTTT.

The chain carries TRBV29-1 and TRBJ1-1, with D perhaps TRBD1 (6 bases). The CDR3 has 13 amino acids. Trimming took 5 bases from V and 7 from J, leaving 17 bases between them. CDR1 is SQVTM and CDR2 is ANQGSEA in the germline V gene. CDR3 DNA sequence: TGCAGCGTTTGGGCGGACGGGACACGTGAAGCTTTCTTT. This translates into CSVWADGTREAFF.

The chain joins TRBV10-3 to TRBJ1-1, with D unclear. The CDR3 length is 12 residues. The V and J ends lost 0 bases and 6 bases respectively, with 5 bases between them. Germline CDR1 is ENHRY and CDR2 is SYGVKD. This CDR3 reads CAISESTSEAFF. As DNA, the CDR3 is TGTGCCATCAGTGAGTCAACGTCTGAAGCTTTCTTT.

The V gene is TRBV12-5, the J gene TRBJ2-3; no reliable D call. Germline V CDR1 and CDR2: LGHNT, FRNRAP. This CDR3 is 16 amino acids long. Trimming pared 1 base from V and 2 bases from J, leaving 13 bases between. The CDR3 sequence is CASGLGSSPDTDTQYF. CDR3 sequence (DNA): TGTGCTAGTGGTTTGGGGAGCAGCCCAGACACAGATACGCAGTATTTT.

This clone was observed a handful of times. V usage is TRBV18 and J usage is TRBJ2-1; D ambiguous. The V end lost 2 bases, the J end lost 0 bases, and 11 bases lay between the germline ends. The germline gives CDR1 KGHSH, CDR2 LQKENI. This CDR3 has 16 residues. In nucleotides, the CDR3 is TGTGCCAGCTCACCAGGCTACGCCAGCTCCTACAATGAGCAGTTCTTC. This encodes CASSPGYASSYNEQFF. Looking up the rest from reference TRBV18 and TRBJ2-1 gives the full variable domain: NAGVMQNPRHLVRRRGQEARLRCSPMKGHSHVYWYRQLPEEGLKFMVYLQKENIIDESGMPKERFSAEFPKEGPSILRIQQVVRGDSAAYFCASSPGYASSYNEQFFGPGTRLTVL.

V usage is TRBV30 and J usage is TRBJ2-6; 7 bases are shared with TRBD1. The CDR3 totals 17 residues. J lost 0 bases, V lost 4 bases, and 9 bases had no gene match. Germline V lookup: CDR1 GTSNPN, CDR2 SVGIG (reference sequence). The chain's CDR3 is CAWILPQGDSGANVLTF. The CDR3 DNA reads TGTGCCTGGATACTCCCCCAGGGGGACTCTGGGGCCAACGTCCTGACTTTC. The full variable domain, its missing parts supplied by reference TRBV30 and TRBJ2-6, is SQTIHQWPATLVQPVGSPLSLECTVEGTSNPNLYWYRQAAGRGLQLLFYSVGIGQISSEVPQNLSASRPQDRQFILSSKKLLLSDSGFYLCAWILPQGDSGANVLTFGAGSRLTVL.

The chain joins TRBV18 to TRBJ2-7; 8 nucleotides agree with TRBD2. Unmatched junction bases numbered 9, after V lost 5 bases and J lost 0 bases. The CDR3 sequence is 16 residues long. Germline CDR1 reads KGHSH; CDR2 reads LQKENI. CDR3 protein: CASSFSRLALSYEQYF. For the CDR3, the DNA is TGTGCCAGCTCATTTTCCAGACTAGCGCTCTCCTACGAGCAGTACTTC.

In this sample, this clone turned up a few times. The chain couples TRBV6-8 to TRBJ2-2, with D unresolved. This CDR3 has 13 amino acids. Germline CDR1 MNHGY, CDR2 SAAAGT. The V end was cut by 5 bases, the J end by 7 bases, with 11 bases between. The CDR3 coding sequence is TGTGCCAGCAGTAACAACTTGGTCGGGGAGCTGTTTTTT. Translating gives CASSNNLVGELFF.

The chain joins TRBV23-1 to TRBJ2-3, with TRBD1 matching 7 bases. TRBV23-1 is an ORF, with its function uncertain. CDR3 length: 16 residues. V trimming: 6 bases; J trimming: 7 bases; junction bases outside the gene matches: 16. The CDR3, as DNA: TGCGCCAGCAGCCCGGTTAAGGGGGCGGCCCCGAATACGCAGTATTTT. Translated: CASSPVKGAAPNTQYF.

V usage is TRBV6-8 and J usage is TRBJ2-3, with D possibly TRBD2 on 6 matching bases. Looked up from germline, CDR1 is MNHGY and CDR2 is SAAAGT. The V end lost 6 bases, the J end lost 5 bases, and 15 bases lay between the germline ends. CDR3 size: 14 residues. The CDR3 DNA reads TGTGCCAGCAGGCCCGGGGGTCTTTTAGATACGCAGTATTTT. This translates into CASRPGGLLDTQYF.

V usage is TRBV6-8 and J usage is TRBJ1-1, with D unclear. The CDR3 totals 13 residues. Trimming stripped 8 bases from V and 3 bases from J, with 13 bases between. CDR1 is MNHGY and CDR2 is SAAAGT in the germline V gene. The CDR3 reads CASRVRHHTEAFF. CDR3 coding DNA: TGTGCCAGCCGTGTCAGGCACCACACTGAAGCTTTCTTT.